This T cell receptor beta chain was captured by sequencing in a study of T cell clones after liver transplantation. Clones were read by immunoSEQ multiplex PCR, and TCRdb kept only the in-frame ones, dropping some. The sample includes around 7,500 clones, roughly 70% of them seen just once. CDR3 length: 15 residues. The germline gives CDR1 MDHEN, CDR2 SYDVKM. V shed 5 bases and J shed 1 base, with 14 bases lying between them. The J gene is TRBJ2-5, the V gene TRBV28; tentatively, D is TRBD1 (6 bases). The sequences come from CD8+ T cells from blood, collected before liver transplant. The receptor's source is a human donor who received a liver transplant. CDR3 bases: TGTGCCAGCAGTCCGACCGGGACAAGCCAAGAGACCCAGTACTTC. It translates to CASSPTGTSQETQYF.